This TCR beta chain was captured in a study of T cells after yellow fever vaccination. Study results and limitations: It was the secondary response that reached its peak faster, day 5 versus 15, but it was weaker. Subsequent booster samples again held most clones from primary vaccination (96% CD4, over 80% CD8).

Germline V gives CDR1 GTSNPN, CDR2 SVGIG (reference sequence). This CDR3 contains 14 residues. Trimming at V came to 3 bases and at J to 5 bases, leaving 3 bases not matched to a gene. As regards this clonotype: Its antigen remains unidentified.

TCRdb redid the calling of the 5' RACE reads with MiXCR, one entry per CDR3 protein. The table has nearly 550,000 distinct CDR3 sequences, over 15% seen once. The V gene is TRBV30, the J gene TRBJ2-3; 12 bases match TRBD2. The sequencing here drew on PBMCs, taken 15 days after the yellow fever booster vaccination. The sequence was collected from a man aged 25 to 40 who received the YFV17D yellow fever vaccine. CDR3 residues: CAWSPGLAGDTQYF. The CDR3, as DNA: TGTGCCTGGAGCCCGGGACTAGCGGGAGATACGCAGTATTTT.